This record covers a single TCR beta chain. The assay was immunoSEQ multiplex PCR, and TCRdb's table has in-frame clones only and misses some. The table includes tens of thousands of clones, 60% to 80% detected once. The V and J ends lost 0 bases and 8 bases, in that order; junction bases with no gene match: 12. The CDR3 totals 19 residues. Germline CDR1 and CDR2: MNHEY and SVGEGT. This record belongs to a study of blood T cell repertoires in COVID-19. For the study at large: Italy, Spain and the United States were the sources of the convalescent and acute COVID-19 samples. Sources were T cells, B-cell-depleted T cells, or PBMCs; the material itself was cDNA or gDNA.

Sample: peripheral blood. The sequence came from an elderly man with active or convalescent COVID-19. The chain carries TRBV6-2 or TRBV6-3 and TRBJ2-1, with TRBD2 matching 14 bases. DNA for the CDR3: TGTGCCAGCAGTTACTCTTCGGGACTAGCGGGAGAACCGTCCGATGAGCAGTTCTTC. Translation: CASSYSSGLAGEPSDEQFF.